A selection of T cell receptor beta chains follows, all from one sample in a study of cytomegalovirus exposure and HLA in healthy donors. The repertoire was sequenced with immunoSEQ multiplex PCR; TCRdb's copy has only in-frame clones and lacks some. The table records around 160,000 clones, approximately 80% of them present only once. The sequenced material came from PBMCs. The receptors were sampled from a man aged 50 or older in good health and CMV-seropositive. The CDR3 runs from the conserved cysteine through the conserved F or W. A D gene is named only where the DNA matches it firmly. Clone size appears in some rows only: once, few, many, or a class for an expanded clone.

d_gene	v_gene	j_gene	abundance	CDR3nt	CDR3aa
TRBD1	TRBV7-3	TRBJ2-1	few	TGTGCCAGCAGCTCAGACAGGGGGCAATGGAATGAGCAGTTCTTC	CASSSDRGQWNEQFF
.	TRBV18	TRBJ1-5	.	TGTGCCAGCTCACCGAGGAGAACAGGGAGCAATCAGCCCCAGCATTTT	CASSPRRTGSNQPQHF
.	TRBV6-5	TRBJ2-7	.	TGTGCCAGCAGAGCCCCTGGTGTAGAGCAGTACTTC	CASRAPGVEQYF
.	TRBV29-1	TRBJ1-2	.	TGCAGCGTTGAATTAACGAGCATGGGCCCCTATGGCTACACCTTC	CSVELTSMGPYGYTF
TRBD2	TRBV6-5	TRBJ2-5	.	TGTGCCAGCCGGGGGGGTGGCGAGACCCAGTACTTC	CASRGGGETQYF
TRBD1	TRBV11-2	TRBJ1-6	.	TGTGCCAGCAGCTCCCGATCCGGGACAGCATCTTATTTAGGGTCACCCCTCCACTTT	CASSSRSGTASYLGSPLHF
.	TRBV4-1	TRBJ2-5	.	TGCGCCAGCAGCCACACAGGGGGGGGCCCAGAGACCCAGTACTTC	CASSHTGGGPETQYF
TRBD1	TRBV7-9	TRBJ1-2	.	TGTGCCAGCAGCTTAGAAAGGACAGGAGACTATGGCTACACCTTC	CASSLERTGDYGYTF
.	TRBV6-1	TRBJ1-1	once	TGTGCCAGCAGTCCGGATCACAGGGTGAACACTGAAGCTTTCTTT	CASSPDHRVNTEAFF
.	TRBV7-9	TRBJ1-4	.	TGTGCCAGCAGCTTACAGGCCGCAACTAATGAAAAACTGTTTTTT	CASSLQAATNEKLFF
.	TRBV6-6	TRBJ2-7	few	TGTGCCGGCGGGGCGGACCCCCTTGAGCAGTACTTC	CAGGADPLEQYF